This T cell receptor beta chain was recorded in a study of blood T cell repertoires in COVID-19. About the study: There were acute and convalescent COVID-19 samples, and they came from the United States, Italy and Spain.

CDR1 is LNHDA and CDR2 is SQIVND in the germline V gene (reference sequence). Trimming took 3 bases from V and 8 from J; bases not matched to a gene: 9. The CDR3 sequence is 15 residues long. Libraries were prepared by immunoSEQ multiplex PCR; TCRdb keeps only in-frame clonotypes and omits some of them. The profile covers about half a million clones, with 88% appearing a single time and 6.5% to 8.5% taken by the ten largest. Individuals drawn from approximately 22 US areas were roughly 18 to 95 years old. V and J are TRBV19 and TRBJ2-1; 8 nucleotides align to TRBD2. This TCR was sampled from a woman in her sixties who had recovered from COVID-19. What was sequenced was PBMCs or T cells enriched from blood (not recorded which). The CDR3 coding sequence is TGTGCCAGTAGTATTAAAGCGGGGGATACCTATGAGCAGTTCTTC. This translates into CASSIKAGDTYEQFF.